This TCR beta chain was recovered during a study of monozygotic twins with inflammatory bowel disease. The CDR3 is made up of 17 amino acids. TCRdb re-called the 5' RACE reads and catalogs CDR3 proteins one per entry, DNA excluded. The sample table includes 300,000 to 400,000 distinct CDR3 sequences. V is TRBV12-3 or TRBV12-4 and J is TRBJ2-3; TCRdb's assignment of TRBD2 cannot be checked, as there is no DNA. This TCR was sampled from a human donor with ulcerative colitis or Crohn's disease, or a healthy co-twin of an affected twin (not recorded which). Input material: blood. The CDR3 reads CASSKRTSGGADDTQYF.